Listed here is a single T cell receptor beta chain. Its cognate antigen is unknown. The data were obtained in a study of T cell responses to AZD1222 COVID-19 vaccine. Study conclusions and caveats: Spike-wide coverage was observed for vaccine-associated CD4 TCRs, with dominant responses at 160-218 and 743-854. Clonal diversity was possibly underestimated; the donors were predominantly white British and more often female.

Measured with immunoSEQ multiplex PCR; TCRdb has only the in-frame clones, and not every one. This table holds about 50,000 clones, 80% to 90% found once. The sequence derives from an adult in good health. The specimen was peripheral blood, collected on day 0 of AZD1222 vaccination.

The CDR3 loop is CASSLLPGQALNTGELFF. CDR3 in DNA: TGCGCCAGCAGCCTGCTGCCGGGACAGGCCCTAAACACCGGGGAGCTGTTTTTT. The chain has TRBV5-1 and TRBJ2-2, with 8 bases that match TRBD1. The junction had 13 bases not matched to a gene; V was cut back by 4 bases and J by 2 bases. Germline V gene lookup returns CDR1 SGHRS and CDR2 YFSETQ. The CDR3 is 18 residues long.